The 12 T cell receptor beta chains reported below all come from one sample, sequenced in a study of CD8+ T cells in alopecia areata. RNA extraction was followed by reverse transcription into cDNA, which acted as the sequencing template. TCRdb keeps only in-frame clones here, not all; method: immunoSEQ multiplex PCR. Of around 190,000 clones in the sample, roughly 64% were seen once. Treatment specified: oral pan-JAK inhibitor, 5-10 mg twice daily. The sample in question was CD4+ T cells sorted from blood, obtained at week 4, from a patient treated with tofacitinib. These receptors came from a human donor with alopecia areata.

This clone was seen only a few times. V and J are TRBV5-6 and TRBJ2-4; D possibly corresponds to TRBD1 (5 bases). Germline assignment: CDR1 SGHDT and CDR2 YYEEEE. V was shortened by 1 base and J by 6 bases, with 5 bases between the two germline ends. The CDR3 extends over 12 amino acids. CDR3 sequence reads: CASSLTGNIQYF. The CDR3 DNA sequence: TGTGCCAGCAGCTTGACAGGAAACATTCAGTACTTC.

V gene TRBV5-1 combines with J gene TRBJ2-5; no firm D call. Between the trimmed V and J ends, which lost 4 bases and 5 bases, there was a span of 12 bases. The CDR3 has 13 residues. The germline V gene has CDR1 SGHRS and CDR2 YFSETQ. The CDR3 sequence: CASSPQGWETQYF. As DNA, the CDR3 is TGCGCCAGCAGCCCCCAAGGTTGGGAGACCCAGTACTTC. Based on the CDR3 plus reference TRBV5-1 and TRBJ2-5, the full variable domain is KAGVTQTPRYLIKTRGQQVTLSCSPISGHRSVSWYQQTPGQGLQFLFEYFSETQRNKGNFPGRFSGRQFSNSRSEMNVSTLELGDSALYLCASSPQGWETQYFGPGTRLLVL.

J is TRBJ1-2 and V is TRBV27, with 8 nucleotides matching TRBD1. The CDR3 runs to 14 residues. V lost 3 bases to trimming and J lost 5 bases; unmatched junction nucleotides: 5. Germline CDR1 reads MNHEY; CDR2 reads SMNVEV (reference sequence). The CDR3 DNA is TGTGCCAGCAGTTTGACACGGACAGGGTATGGCTACACCTTC. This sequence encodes CASSLTRTGYGYTF.

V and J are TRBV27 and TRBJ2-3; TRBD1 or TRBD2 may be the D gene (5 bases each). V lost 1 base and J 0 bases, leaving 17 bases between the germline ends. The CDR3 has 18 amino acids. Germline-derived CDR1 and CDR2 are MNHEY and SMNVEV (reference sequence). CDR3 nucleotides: TGTGCCAGCAGTTTATATCAGGGCAGGCGGACTAGCACAGATACGCAGTATTTT. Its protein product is CASSLYQGRRTSTDTQYF.

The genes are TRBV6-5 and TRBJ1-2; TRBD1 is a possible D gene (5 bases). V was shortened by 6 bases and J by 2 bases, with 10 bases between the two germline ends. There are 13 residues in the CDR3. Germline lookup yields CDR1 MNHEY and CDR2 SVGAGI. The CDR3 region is CASRVQGNYGYTF. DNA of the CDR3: TGTGCCAGCAGAGTCCAGGGAAACTATGGCTACACCTTC.

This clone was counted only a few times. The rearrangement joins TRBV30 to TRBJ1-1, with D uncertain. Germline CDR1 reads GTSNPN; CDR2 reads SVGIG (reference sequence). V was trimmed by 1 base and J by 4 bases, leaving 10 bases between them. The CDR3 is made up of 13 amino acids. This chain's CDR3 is CAWSGRRLTEAFF. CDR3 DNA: TGTGCCTGGAGTGGTCGGCGGCTCACTGAAGCTTTCTTT.

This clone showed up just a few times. The CDR3 reads CASSLWGTGEAFF. The CDR3 DNA is TGTGCCAGCTCCCTATGGGGAACTGGTGAAGCTTTCTTT. The chain uses TRBV18 and TRBJ1-1; D not certain. Germline loops: CDR1 KGHSH, CDR2 LQKENI. The CDR3 covers 13 residues. Trimming stripped 6 bases from V and 7 bases from J, with 15 bases between.

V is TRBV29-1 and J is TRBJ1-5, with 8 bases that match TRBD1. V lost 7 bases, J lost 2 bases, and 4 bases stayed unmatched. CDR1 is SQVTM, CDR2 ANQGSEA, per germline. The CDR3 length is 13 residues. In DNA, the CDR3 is TGCAGCGCAGGACAGGGCGGCAATCAGCCCCAGCATTTT. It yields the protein CSAGQGGNQPQHF.

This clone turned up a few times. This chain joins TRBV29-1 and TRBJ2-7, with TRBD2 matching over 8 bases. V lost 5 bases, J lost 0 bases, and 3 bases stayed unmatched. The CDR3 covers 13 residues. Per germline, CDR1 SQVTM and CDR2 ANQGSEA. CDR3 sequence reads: CSVRGGSSYEQYF. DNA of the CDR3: TGCAGCGTTCGGGGGGGGAGCTCCTACGAGCAGTACTTC.

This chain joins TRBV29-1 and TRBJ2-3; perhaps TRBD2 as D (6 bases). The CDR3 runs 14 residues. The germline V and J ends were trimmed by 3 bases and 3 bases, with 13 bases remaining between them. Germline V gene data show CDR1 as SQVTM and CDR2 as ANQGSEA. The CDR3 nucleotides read TGCAGCGTTGATTCGGAGGGGTGGACAGATACGCAGTATTTT. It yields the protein CSVDSEGWTDTQYF.

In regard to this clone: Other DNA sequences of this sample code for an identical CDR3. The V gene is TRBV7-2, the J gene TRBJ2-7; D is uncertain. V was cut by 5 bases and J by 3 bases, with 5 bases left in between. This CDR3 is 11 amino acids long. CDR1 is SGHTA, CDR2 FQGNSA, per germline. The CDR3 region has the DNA TGTGCCAGCAGCCGCAGCTACGAGCAGTACTTC. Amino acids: CASSRSYEQYF.

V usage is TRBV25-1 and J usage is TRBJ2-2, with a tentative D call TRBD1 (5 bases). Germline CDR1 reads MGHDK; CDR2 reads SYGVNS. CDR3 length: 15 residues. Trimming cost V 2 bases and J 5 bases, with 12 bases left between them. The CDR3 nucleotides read TGTGCCAGCAGTGAAGGTCAGGGTCGGACCGGGGAGCTGTTTTTT. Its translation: CASSEGQGRTGELFF.